Below are 31 T cell receptor beta chains sequenced from a single sample in a study of T cell responses to AZD1222 COVID-19 vaccine. Repertoires were generated with immunoSEQ multiplex PCR, while TCRdb's copy carries only in-frame clones and drops some. The data hold 130,000 to 150,000 clones, with 85% to 90% observed a single time. This material consisted of peripheral blood, taken on day 0 of AZD1222 vaccination. These receptors were taken from an adult in good health.

The CDR3 sequence: CASSYGQTDNSPLHF. CDR3 nucleotide sequence: TGTGCCAGCAGTTACGGACAGACGGATAATTCACCCCTCCACTTT. The V and J genes are TRBV6-8 and TRBJ1-6; TRBD1 might be the D (6 bases). The V and J ends lost 2 bases and 5 bases respectively, with 10 bases between them. Germline V gene data show CDR1 as MNHGY and CDR2 as SAAAGT. The CDR3 spans 15 residues.

J is TRBJ2-3 and V is TRBV20-1; 9 nucleotides align to TRBD2. V was pared by 3 bases and J by 4 bases, with 8 bases of the junction left unmatched. CDR1 is DFQATT and CDR2 is SNEGSKA in the germline V gene (reference sequence). The CDR3 totals 15 residues. The CDR3 loop is CSASRASGKADTQYF. Here the CDR3 DNA reads TGCAGTGCTAGTCGGGCTAGCGGGAAGGCAGATACGCAGTATTTT.

J is TRBJ2-1 and V is TRBV6-1; 9 bases match TRBD2. Per germline, CDR1 MNHNS and CDR2 SASEGT. CDR3 size: 16 residues. J lost 0 bases, V lost 3 bases, and 3 bases had no gene match. The CDR3 is CASSERSGSSYNEQFF. CDR3 nucleotides: TGTGCCAGCAGTGAGCGTAGCGGGAGCTCCTACAATGAGCAGTTCTTC.

J is TRBJ1-4 and V is TRBV5-5; D not resolved. The CDR3 has 12 amino acids. Trimming took off 2 bases at V and 5 bases at J, with 4 bases between the two ends. Germline CDR1 is SGHKS and CDR2 is YYEKEE (reference sequence). The CDR3 spells CASSFQNEKLFF. In DNA, the CDR3 is TGTGCCAGCAGCTTTCAGAATGAAAAACTGTTTTTT.

The rearrangement links TRBV3-1 (or the pseudogene TRBV3-2) to TRBJ2-7, with no clear D. Trimming pared 1 base from V and 5 bases from J, leaving 9 bases between. This CDR3 contains 13 residues. Germline CDR1 is LGHDT and CDR2 is YNNKEL (reference sequence). Here the CDR3 DNA reads TGTGCCAGCAGCCAAGTCGACGGCCACGAGCAGTACTTC. Translating gives CASSQVDGHEQYF.

V and J are TRBV6-5 and TRBJ2-3, with D hard to call. V lost 6 bases, J lost 6 bases, and 16 bases lay in between. Germline values: CDR1 MNHEY, CDR2 SVGAGI. This CDR3 is built from 14 residues. CDR3: CASRTTARTDTQYF. The CDR3 coding sequence is TGTGCCAGCAGGACAACCGCCAGGACGGATACGCAGTATTTT.

The DNA of the CDR3 is TGTGCCAGCAGTGAATATAAGGGCATGAACACTGAAGCTTTCTTT. It yields the protein CASSEYKGMNTEAFF. The chain combines TRBV25-1 with TRBJ1-1; D unclear. Germline lookup yields CDR1 MGHDK and CDR2 SYGVNS. The CDR3 contains 15 residues. Trimming stripped 0 bases from V and 0 bases from J, with 8 bases between.

The chain carries TRBV30 and TRBJ1-5; D is possibly TRBD1 (5 bases). The germline CDR1 and CDR2 sequences are GTSNPN and SVGIG (reference sequence). The V end was cut by 1 base, the J end by 5 bases, with 15 bases between. The CDR3 has 15 amino acids. The CDR3 region is CAWSGAGGEHQPQHF. The CDR3 DNA reads as TGTGCCTGGAGTGGAGCTGGGGGAGAACATCAGCCCCAGCATTTT. Variable domain in full (rest from reference TRBV30 and TRBJ1-5): SQTIHQWPATLVQPVGSPLSLECTVEGTSNPNLYWYRQAAGRGLQLLFYSVGIGQISSEVPQNLSASRPQDRQFILSSKKLLLSDSGFYLCAWSGAGGEHQPQHFGDGTRLSIL.

The CDR3 region is CASSLQRQGVYGYTF. CDR3 in DNA: TGTGCCAGTAGTCTCCAGCGACAGGGTGTGTATGGCTACACCTTC. The chain recombines TRBV19 with TRBJ1-2; 7 nucleotides agree with TRBD1. V trimming: 5 bases; J trimming: 5 bases; junction bases outside the gene matches: 11. This CDR3 spans 15 amino acids. CDR1 and CDR2 from the germline V gene are LNHDA and SQIVND (reference sequence).

V usage is TRBV19 and J usage is TRBJ1-5; D unresolved. Trimming left V 4 bases short and J 4 bases short, with 14 bases between. CDR3 length: 15 amino acids. CDR1 and CDR2 from the germline V gene are LNHDA and SQIVND (reference sequence). CDR3 in DNA: TGTGCCAGTAGTAAACAGAAGGGAGCTAATCAGCCCCAGCATTTT. Translating gives CASSKQKGANQPQHF.

The chain has TRBV19 and TRBJ1-1, with unresolved D. Deletions cut 3 bases from V and 4 bases from J, with 15 bases between. Germline V gene data show CDR1 as LNHDA and CDR2 as SQIVND (reference sequence). CDR3 length: 15 amino acids. The DNA for the CDR3 is TGTGCCAGTAGTATTATCGGCAGGACTACCACTGAAGCTTTCTTT. Protein sequence: CASSIIGRTTTEAFF. Full variable domain (remainder filled in from reference TRBV19 and TRBJ1-1): DGGITQSPKYLFRKEGQNVTLSCEQNLNHDAMYWYRQDPGQGLRLIYYSQIVNDFQKGDIAEGYSVSREKKESFPLTVTSAQKNPTAFYLCASSIIGRTTTEAFFGQGTRLTVV.

Turning to this clone: Within the sample, other DNA sequences also encode this same CDR3. V is TRBV6-1 and J is TRBJ1-5; D gene uncertain. Trimming left V 3 bases short and J 4 bases short, with 7 bases between. CDR1 and CDR2 from the germline V gene are MNHNS and SASEGT. The CDR3 has 13 residues. DNA for the CDR3: TGTGCCAGCAGTGAGTCCGGAAATCAGCCCCAGCATTTT. It specifies CASSESGNQPQHF.

The gene calls are TRBV6-5 and TRBJ1-1, with D unclear. Germline CDR1 is MNHEY and CDR2 is SVGAGI. The CDR3 sequence is 13 residues long. The germline V and J ends were trimmed by 6 bases and 1 base, with 9 bases remaining between them. In DNA form, the CDR3 reads TGTGCCAGCAGGAGGGTGGCGAACACTGAAGCTTTCTTT. It yields the protein CASRRVANTEAFF.

The gene calls are TRBV18 and TRBJ1-1; 10 bases match TRBD1. The CDR3 extends over 14 amino acids. Germline-derived CDR1 and CDR2 are KGHSH and LQKENI. The junction had 4 bases not matched to a gene; V was cut back by 2 bases and J by 7 bases. CDR3 bases: TGTGCCAGCTCACCAGACAGGGGGCAGTTTGAAGCTTTCTTT. It yields the protein CASSPDRGQFEAFF.

This chain uses TRBV30 with TRBJ2-7, with TRBD2 matching over 8 bases. CDR1 GTSNPN and CDR2 SVGIG come from the germline V gene (reference sequence). The length of the CDR3 is 15 residues. Trimming at V came to 5 bases and at J to 5 bases, leaving 14 bases not matched to a gene. The CDR3 DNA sequence: TGTGCCTGGTCCATAGATTCAAGCGGGAGTAACGAGCAGTACTTC. Translating gives CAWSIDSSGSNEQYF.

The genes are TRBV5-5 and TRBJ2-5; no definite D call. This CDR3 region has 13 residues. V lost 0 bases and J lost 3, with 6 bases in between. Germline V gene sequence: CDR1 SGHKS, CDR2 YYEKEE (reference sequence). CDR3 sequence reads: CASSLGWEETQYF. CDR3 nucleotide sequence: TGTGCCAGCAGCTTGGGTTGGGAAGAGACCCAGTACTTC.

The chain is built from TRBV5-6 and TRBJ2-5; no clear D. The V and J ends lost 4 bases and 0 bases respectively, with 4 bases between them. From germline, CDR1 is SGHDT and CDR2 YYEEEE. CDR3 length: 12 residues. CDR3 in amino acids: CASSRYQETQYF. CDR3 DNA sequence: TGTGCCAGCAGCCGGTACCAAGAGACCCAGTACTTC.

CDR3: CASSPRIIERYEQYF. The CDR3 bases are TGCGCCAGCAGCCCGCGTATTATCGAGAGGTACGAGCAGTACTTC. The chain is built from TRBV4-1 and TRBJ2-7, with no clear D. This CDR3 spans 15 amino acids. With 4 bases removed from V and 4 bases from J, the gap between germline ends came to 17 bases. CDR1 and CDR2 from the germline V gene are MGHRA and YSYEKL.

This chain connects TRBV11-2 to TRBJ2-7; 10 bases match TRBD2. With 3 bases clipped from V and 7 bases from J, the junction kept 9 bases outside the gene matches. The CDR3 runs to 15 residues. Germline V lookup: CDR1 SGHAT, CDR2 FQNNGV. This CDR3 is CASSLSASGGAEQYF. CDR3 bases: TGTGCCAGCAGCTTGTCGGCTAGCGGGGGCGCAGAGCAGTACTTC.

The chain combines TRBV18 with TRBJ1-2; tentatively, D is TRBD1 (5 bases). From germline, CDR1 is KGHSH and CDR2 LQKENI. CDR3 size: 14 residues. V gave up 3 bases and J gave up 0 bases, with 8 bases separating them. The CDR3, as DNA: TGTGCCAGCTCACCCAAGACAGCTAACTATGGCTACACCTTC. Translation gives CASSPKTANYGYTF.

This chain uses TRBV18 with TRBJ2-5; weak D call: TRBD1 (6 bases). The germline V gene encodes CDR1 KGHSH and CDR2 LQKENI. V shed 3 bases and J shed 3 bases, with 8 bases lying between them. The CDR3 spans 13 residues. The CDR3 DNA is TGTGCCAGCTCACCCTGGACAGAAGAGACCCAGTACTTC. It specifies CASSPWTEETQYF.

Only a few counts were recorded for this clone. The chain is built from TRBV7-9 and TRBJ2-1; D not resolved. V was pared by 10 bases and J by 6 bases, with 10 bases between. CDR3 size: 11 residues. Germline-derived CDR1 and CDR2 are SEHNR and FQNEAQ (reference sequence). The CDR3 region has the DNA TGTGCCACCTACTACGTCAATGAGCAGTTCTTC. Translation gives CATYYVNEQFF.

The chain uses TRBV11-1 and TRBJ2-5; possibly TRBD2 for D (5 bases). Trimming took off 6 bases at V and 1 base at J, with 15 bases between the two ends. Germline V CDR1 and CDR2: SGHAT, FQDESV (reference sequence). CDR3 length: 15 amino acids. CDR3 sequence: CASRRSVQAQETQYF. The CDR3 region has the DNA TGTGCCAGCAGACGTAGCGTGCAGGCCCAAGAGACCCAGTACTTC.

V gene TRBV5-5 combines with J gene TRBJ1-6; no firm D call. Trimming left V 0 bases short and J 6 bases short, with 13 bases between. The CDR3 has 16 residues. Germline V lookup: CDR1 SGHKS, CDR2 YYEKEE (reference sequence). The CDR3 protein is CASSLVASSLNSPLHF. The DNA of the CDR3 is TGTGCCAGCAGCTTGGTTGCTAGTTCCCTTAATTCACCCCTCCACTTT.

The table lists this clone with a few counts. The chain employs TRBV30 and TRBJ1-4; D gene unclear. Looked up from germline, CDR1 is GTSNPN and CDR2 is SVGIG (reference sequence). The length of the CDR3 is 14 residues. The ends were cut back, 3 bases at V and 4 bases at J, with 12 bases in the middle. The CDR3 protein is CAWRVQSHNEKLFF. As DNA, the CDR3 is TGTGCCTGGAGGGTGCAGAGTCATAATGAAAAACTGTTTTTT.

The V and J genes are TRBV5-6 and TRBJ2-1; 9 nucleotides line up with TRBD2. V was clipped by 3 bases and J by 4 bases; unmatched bases: 5. This CDR3 contains 15 residues. Germline loops: CDR1 SGHDT, CDR2 YYEEEE. The CDR3 here is CASSSGLARYNEQFF. CDR3 coding DNA: TGTGCCAGCAGCTCAGGACTAGCGCGGTACAATGAGCAGTTCTTC.

The rearrangement links TRBV12-3 or TRBV12-4 to TRBJ1-2, with TRBD1 matching over 7 bases. The CDR3 covers 12 residues. V was pared by 7 bases and J by 7 bases, with 6 bases of the junction left unmatched. Here the CDR3 DNA reads TGTGCCAGCAAGACAGGGAGAGTTGGCTACACCTTC. This codes for CASKTGRVGYTF.

The chain recombines TRBV27 with TRBJ2-5; TRBD1 agrees at 7 bases. The germline CDR1 and CDR2 sequences are MNHEY and SMNVEV (reference sequence). The CDR3 is 13 amino acids. Trimming removed 8 bases from V and 3 bases from J; junction bases left unmatched: 6. The CDR3 DNA is TGTGCCAGCGCAGGGGGTAGGAAAGAGACCCAGTACTTC. This encodes CASAGGRKETQYF.

The table lists this clone with a count of one. V gene TRBV28 combines with J gene TRBJ2-3; D is possibly TRBD2 (5 bases). Trimming took off 6 bases at V and 0 bases at J, with 10 bases between the two ends. From germline, CDR1 is MDHEN and CDR2 SYDVKM. CDR3 size: 14 residues. This CDR3 is CASRAGLSTDTQYF. CDR3 sequence (DNA): TGTGCCAGCAGGGCGGGCCTTAGCACAGATACGCAGTATTTT.

The chain is built from TRBV7-8 and TRBJ1-1; D gene ambiguous. The germline CDR1 and CDR2 sequences are SGHVS and FQNEAQ. V lost 6 bases and J 4 bases, leaving 18 bases between the germline ends. This CDR3 has 15 amino acids. The CDR3 is CASSFPTKRGTEAFF. CDR3 bases: TGTGCCAGCAGTTTTCCCACAAAAAGAGGCACTGAAGCTTTCTTT.

The chain employs TRBV2 and TRBJ2-2; 7 bases line up with TRBD2. The V segment lost 7 bases and the J segment 3 bases; nucleotides outside the gene matches: 5. This CDR3 spans 14 amino acids. Germline V gene lookup returns CDR1 SNHLY and CDR2 FYNNEI. The CDR3 spells CASNREADTGELFF. The DNA for the CDR3 is TGTGCCAGCAATCGGGAGGCGGACACCGGGGAGCTGTTTTTT.